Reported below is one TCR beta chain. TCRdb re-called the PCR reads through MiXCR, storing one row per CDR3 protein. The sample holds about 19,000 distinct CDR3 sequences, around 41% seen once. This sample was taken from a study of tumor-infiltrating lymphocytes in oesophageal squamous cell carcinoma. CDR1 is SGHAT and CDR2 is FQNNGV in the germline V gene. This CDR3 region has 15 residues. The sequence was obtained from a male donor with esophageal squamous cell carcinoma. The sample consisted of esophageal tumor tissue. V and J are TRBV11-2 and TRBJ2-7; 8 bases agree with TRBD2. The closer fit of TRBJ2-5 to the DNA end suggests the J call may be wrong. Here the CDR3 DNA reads TGTGCCAGCAGCTTAGGCAGCGGGAGTTCGGAGACCCAGTACTTC. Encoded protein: CASSLGSGSSETQYF.